The 17 T cell receptor beta chains presented below share a single source sample, sequenced in a study of CD8+CD57+ T cells in acquired aplastic anemia. CD8+CD57+ cell expansion, shown by flow cytometry, had occurred in the patients selected for sequencing. Genomic DNA templated the TCR beta VDJ and CDR3 profiling. MiXCR, run by TCRdb on the reads, gives a single entry per CDR3 protein. Among roughly 220,000 distinct CDR3 sequences listed, 65% were seen once. The sample was sorted CD4+, CD8+, or CD8+CD57+ T cells (not recorded which) from PBMCs. The receptors were sampled from a human donor with aplastic anemia.

The chain recombines TRBV2 with TRBJ2-7; TRBD2 is a possible D gene (5 bases). In germline, CDR1 is SNHLY, CDR2 FYNNEI. Trimming took off 8 bases at V and 0 bases at J, with 11 bases between the two ends. This CDR3 has 13 amino acids. The CDR3 here is CASCAGSSYEQYF. CDR3 bases: TGTGCCAGCTGCGCGGGTAGCTCCTACGAGCAGTACTTC. Based on the CDR3 plus reference TRBV2 and TRBJ2-7, the full variable domain is EPEVTQTPSHQVTQMGQEVILRCVPISNHLYFYWYRQILGQKVEFLVSFYNNEISEKSEIFDDQFSVERPDGSNFTLKIRSTKLEDSAMYFCASCAGSSYEQYFGPGTRLTVT.

This clonotype was seen at least ten times. The chain couples TRBV24-1 to TRBJ1-5, with D possibly matching TRBD1 (6 bases). Looked up from germline, CDR1 is KGHDR and CDR2 is SFDVKD. The CDR3 runs 14 residues. V was clipped by 11 bases and J by 6 bases, with 19 bases between them. CDR3 DNA: TGTGCCAGCCACTCCGGAGTAGGGGGTCAGCCCCAGCATTTT. Its protein product is CASHSGVGGQPQHF.

The chain links TRBV10-2 to TRBJ1-4, with 8 bases that match TRBD1. Germline lookup yields CDR1 WSHSY and CDR2 SAAADI. V was clipped by 7 bases and J by 7 bases; unmatched bases: 5. This CDR3 region has 13 residues. CDR3 sequence (DNA): TGCGCCAGCAAGGACAGGGCATTTGAAAAACTGTTTTTT. This encodes CASKDRAFEKLFF.

The chain combines TRBV6-5 with TRBJ1-1; D may be TRBD1 (6 bases). V was trimmed by 5 bases and J by 6 bases, leaving 10 bases between them. The CDR3 length is 12 residues. Germline CDR1 reads MNHEY; CDR2 reads SVGAGI. The CDR3 nucleotides are TGTGCCAGCAGTCTTGACAGGTCTGAAGCTTTCTTT. It yields the protein CASSLDRSEAFF.

The chain is built from TRBV20-1 and TRBJ1-1; 7 bases agree with TRBD1. This CDR3 has 15 residues. CDR1 DFQATT and CDR2 SNEGSKA come from the germline V gene (reference sequence). The J segment lost 4 bases and the V segment lost 0 bases, leaving 8 bases of the junction unmatched. The CDR3 DNA is TGCAGTGCTAGAGACTTTCAGGGGGGGAGCACTGAAGCTTTCTTT. Encoded protein: CSARDFQGGSTEAFF.

The chain uses TRBV20-1 and TRBJ2-5, with a tentative D call TRBD1 (6 bases). Trimming shortened V by 0 bases and J by 5 bases, and 25 bases separated the two germline ends. Germline CDR1 DFQATT, CDR2 SNEGSKA (reference sequence). This CDR3 region has 18 residues. The CDR3 sequence: CSARDRGVAGVMLETQYF. The CDR3 nucleotides read TGCAGTGCTAGAGATCGAGGTGTGGCAGGGGTCATGTTGGAGACCCAGTACTTC.

The J gene is TRBJ2-7, the V gene TRBV7-9; D remains ambiguous. V lost 4 bases to trimming and J lost 1 base, with 11 bases between them. The CDR3 extends over 14 amino acids. Germline V gene sequence: CDR1 SEHNR, CDR2 FQNEAQ (reference sequence). The CDR3, as DNA: TGTGCCAGCAGCTCAACCGCCAGTTCCTACGAGCAGTACTTC. Its translation is CASSSTASSYEQYF. The variable domain in full, with the rest retrieved from reference TRBV7-9 and TRBJ2-7, is DTGVSQNPRHKITKRGQNVTFRCDPISEHNRLYWYRQTLGQGPEFLTYFQNEAQLEKSRLLSDRFSAERPKGSFSTLEIQRTEQGDSAMYLCASSSTASSYEQYFGPGTRLTVT.

In this sample, this clonotype turned up a few times. The rearrangement links TRBV7-8 to TRBJ2-3; possibly TRBD1 for D (6 bases). Between the trimmed V and J ends, which lost 6 bases and 0 bases, there was a span of 13 bases. The CDR3 runs to 15 residues. CDR1 is SGHVS, CDR2 FQNEAQ, per germline. The DNA for the CDR3 is TGTGCCAGCAGGAGGACAGCCCTGAGCACAGATACGCAGTATTTT. Protein sequence: CASRRTALSTDTQYF.

The sample holds one count of this clonotype. The V gene is TRBV7-4, the J gene TRBJ1-2; no clear D. Germline lookup yields CDR1 SGHVT and CDR2 SQSDAQ. Trimming left V 2 bases short and J 0 bases short, with 4 bases between. The CDR3 has 13 amino acids. The CDR3 loop is CASSLPSNYGYTF. CDR3 DNA: TGTGCCAGCAGCTTACCATCTAACTATGGCTACACCTTC.

This chain uses TRBV20-1 with TRBJ1-6; D might be TRBD1 (6 bases). The V gene lost 4 bases and the J gene lost 6 bases, with 16 bases spanning the gap. The CDR3 has 15 residues. CDR1 and CDR2 from the germline V gene are DFQATT and SNEGSKA (reference sequence). In nucleotides, the CDR3 is TGCAGTGCTATAGTCGGGGGGCGAACTAATTCACCCCTCCACTTT. Residues: CSAIVGGRTNSPLHF.

This chain links TRBV11-3 with TRBJ2-5; 9 bases are shared with TRBD1. J lost 2 bases, V lost 4 bases, and 5 bases had no gene match. CDR1 is SGHNT, CDR2 YENEEA, per germline. The CDR3 consists of 15 residues. The CDR3 DNA is TGTGCCAGCAGCTCCGTACAGGGGGCTCAAGAGACCCAGTACTTC. Translation gives CASSSVQGAQETQYF.

The gene calls are TRBV10-3 and TRBJ2-3, with 11 bases aligning to TRBD2. CDR1 and CDR2 from the germline V gene are ENHRY and SYGVKD. After removal of 0 bases from V and 6 bases from J, the junction contained 5 bases not matched to a gene. This CDR3 comprises 16 residues. The CDR3 DNA reads as TGTGCCATCAGTGAGTCAACGGGACTAGCGGATGATACGCAGTATTTT. Translating it yields CAISESTGLADDTQYF.

This sequence joins TRBV19 and TRBJ1-2; no clear D. CDR3 length equals 15 residues. The germline V gene has CDR1 LNHDA and CDR2 SQIVND (reference sequence). Trimming pared 0 bases from V and 2 bases from J, leaving 10 bases between. In DNA form, the CDR3 reads TGTGCCAGTAGTATAGAAGCCGGGATAAACTATGGCTACACCTTC. Its protein is CASSIEAGINYGYTF.

A word on this clonotype: No conserved phenylalanine or tryptophan is present at the end of the CDR3, so a read error is the likely explanation. Because the CDR3's place on the DNA is in doubt, the DNA is left out and the CDR3 is given as listed by TCRdb. The chain couples TRBV7-9 to TRBJ2-7; no check of the table's D call, TRBD1, against the DNA was made. The V gene's germline CDR1 is SEHNR and CDR2 FQNEAQ (reference sequence). The CDR3 region is 16 residues in length, termini included. CDR3: CASSGGSGGNSYERYL.

The J gene is TRBJ2-5, the V gene TRBV2; unclear D gene. Germline V gene sequence: CDR1 SNHLY, CDR2 FYNNEI. Trimming removed 3 bases at V and 3 bases at J, with 11 bases between. The CDR3 runs to 14 residues. The CDR3 region is CASSDGRKKETQYF. The CDR3 DNA is TGTGCCAGCAGTGACGGCAGAAAAAAAGAGACCCAGTACTTC.

The rearrangement links TRBV6-4 to TRBJ2-2, with 9 nucleotides matching TRBD1. This CDR3 is built from 15 residues. Germline-derived CDR1 and CDR2 are MRHNA and SNTAGT. V dropped 6 bases and J dropped 5; count of bases not matched to a gene: 7. The CDR3 is CASSNDRGETGELFF. The DNA for the CDR3 is TGTGCCAGCAGCAACGACAGGGGGGAAACCGGGGAGCTGTTTTTT.

The J gene is TRBJ1-5, the V gene TRBV12-3 or TRBV12-4; D perhaps matches TRBD1 (6 bases). The CDR3 extends over 14 amino acids. Trimming took off 8 bases at V and 7 bases at J, with 18 bases between the two ends. In nucleotides, the CDR3 is TGTGCCAGCTTGAGGGGGGGAGGTCCACAGCCCCAGCATTTT. Translation: CASLRGGGPQPQHF.